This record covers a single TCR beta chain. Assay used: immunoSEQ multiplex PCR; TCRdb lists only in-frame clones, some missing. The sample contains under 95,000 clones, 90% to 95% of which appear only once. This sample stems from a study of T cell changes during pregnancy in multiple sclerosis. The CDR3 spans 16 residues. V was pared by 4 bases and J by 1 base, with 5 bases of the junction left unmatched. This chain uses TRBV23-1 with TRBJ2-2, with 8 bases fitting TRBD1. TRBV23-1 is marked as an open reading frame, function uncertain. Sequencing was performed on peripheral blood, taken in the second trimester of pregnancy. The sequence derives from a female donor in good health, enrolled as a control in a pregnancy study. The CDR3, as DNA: TGCGCCAGCAGTCGGTGGGGGACAGGGAACACCGGGGAGCTGTTTTTT. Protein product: CASSRWGTGNTGELFF.